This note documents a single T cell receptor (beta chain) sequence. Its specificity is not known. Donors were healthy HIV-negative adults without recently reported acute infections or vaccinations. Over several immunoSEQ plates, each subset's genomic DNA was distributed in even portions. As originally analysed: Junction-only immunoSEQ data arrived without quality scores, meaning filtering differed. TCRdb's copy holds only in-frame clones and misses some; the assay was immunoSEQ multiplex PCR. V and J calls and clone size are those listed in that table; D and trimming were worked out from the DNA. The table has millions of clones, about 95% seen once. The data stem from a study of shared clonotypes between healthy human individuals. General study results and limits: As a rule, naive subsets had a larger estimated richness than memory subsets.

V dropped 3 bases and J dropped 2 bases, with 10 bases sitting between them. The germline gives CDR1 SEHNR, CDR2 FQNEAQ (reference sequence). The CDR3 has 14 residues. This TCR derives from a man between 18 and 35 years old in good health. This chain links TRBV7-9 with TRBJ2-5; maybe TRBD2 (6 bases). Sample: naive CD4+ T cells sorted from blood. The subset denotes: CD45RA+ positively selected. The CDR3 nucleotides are TGTGCCAGCAGCTTCCAGGGAGGTCAAGAGACCCAGTACTTC. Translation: CASSFQGGQETQYF.